These 25 T cell receptor beta chains share one sample of origin, sequenced in a study of T cell responses to AZD1222 COVID-19 vaccine (dated by TCRdb to the early 2020s). Library preparation used the immunoSEQ multiplex PCR assay. TCRdb retrieved this table from immuneACCESS and kept in-frame rearrangements only. Not all clones are present; in checked studies, unresolved V genes account for under half, and no reason is known for the remainder. Across this sample there are about 120,000 clones, with more than 70% seen only once. The ten most abundant clones make up about 10% of the sample. Taken with the paper, the label for time point translates to: baseline before first vaccination. The sample consisted of peripheral blood, taken on day 0 of AZD1222 vaccination. These receptors all stem from an adult in good health.

The V gene is TRBV2, the J gene TRBJ1-4, with a weak D call TRBD1 (5 bases). This CDR3 contains 15 residues. CDR1 SNHLY and CDR2 FYNNEI come from the germline V gene. Trimming shortened V by 5 bases and J by 1 base, and 11 bases separated the two germline ends. The CDR3 is CASSTRDRTNEKLFF. CDR3 nucleotide sequence: TGTGCCAGCAGTACCCGGGACCGAACTAATGAAAAACTGTTTTTT.

This clone was observed a single time. This chain joins TRBV7-7 and TRBJ2-2; TRBD2 is a possible D gene (6 bases). Germline V CDR1 and CDR2: SSHAT, FNYEAQ (reference sequence). The CDR3 extends over 13 amino acids. The CDR3 region has the DNA TGTGCTAGCGGCCGTCCGGGCACCGGGGAGCTGTTTTTT. The encoded protein is CASGRPGTGELFF.

The chain is built from TRBV18 and TRBJ1-1; D ambiguous. There are 13 residues in the CDR3. CDR1 is KGHSH and CDR2 is LQKENI in the germline V gene. V lost 7 bases, J lost 0 bases, and 9 bases lay in between. In DNA, the CDR3 is TGTGCCAGCTTATTGACGGTGAACACTGAAGCTTTCTTT. Amino acid sequence: CASLLTVNTEAFF. Full variable domain (missing parts from reference TRBV18 and TRBJ1-1): NAGVMQNPRHLVRRRGQEARLRCSPMKGHSHVYWYRQLPEEGLKFMVYLQKENIIDESGMPKERFSAEFPKEGPSILRIQQVVRGDSAAYFCASLLTVNTEAFFGQGTRLTVV.

V gene TRBV27 combines with J gene TRBJ1-5; the D is unclear. Trimming cost V 3 bases and J 5 bases, with 8 bases left between them. The CDR3 has 13 residues. Germline CDR1 MNHEY, CDR2 SMNVEV (reference sequence). Written as DNA, the CDR3 is TGTGCCAGCAGTTTTAGCAGCGATCAGCCCCAGCATTTT. It specifies CASSFSSDQPQHF.

This chain joins TRBV6-1 and TRBJ1-2, with TRBD1 identical over 9 bases. The CDR3 length is 15 residues. V was pared by 3 bases and J by 4 bases, with 6 bases of the junction left unmatched. Germline CDR1 and CDR2: MNHNS and SASEGT. The CDR3 sequence is CASSERQGDGYGYTF. The CDR3 DNA follows: TGTGCCAGCAGTGAGAGACAGGGGGATGGCTATGGCTACACCTTC.

V is TRBV4-1 and J is TRBJ1-5, with 7 bases identical to TRBD1. The germline V gene has CDR1 MGHRA and CDR2 YSYEKL. J was trimmed by 6 bases and V by 0 bases; bases with no gene match: 11. The CDR3 consists of 17 residues. The CDR3 bases are TGCGCCAGCAGCCAAGATGTCGGACAGGTAGTGGGTCAGCCCCAGCATTTT. Encoded protein: CASSQDVGQVVGQPQHF.

The J gene is TRBJ1-1, the V gene TRBV30; D is perhaps TRBD1 (5 bases). Deletions cut 3 bases from V and 4 bases from J, with 12 bases between. Per the germline V gene, CDR1 is GTSNPN and CDR2 is SVGIG (reference sequence). This CDR3 has 13 residues. The CDR3 is CAWRAAGPTEAFF. The DNA for the CDR3 is TGTGCCTGGAGGGCGGCAGGGCCCACTGAAGCTTTCTTT.

This clone was seen more than once but under ten times. This rearrangement joins TRBV7-9 to TRBJ2-1; D remains unclear. CDR1 is SEHNR, CDR2 FQNEAQ, per germline (reference sequence). Trimming stripped 5 bases from V and 9 bases from J, with 8 bases between. The CDR3 loop spans 11 amino acids. CDR3 in amino acids: CASSLFGEQFF. The CDR3 DNA reads as TGTGCCAGCAGCCTCTTCGGTGAGCAGTTCTTC.

The rearrangement joins TRBV18 to TRBJ1-4; weak D call: TRBD1 (6 bases). This CDR3 has 15 residues. V lost 3 bases and J lost 8, with 16 bases in between. Germline V lookup: CDR1 KGHSH, CDR2 LQKENI. CDR3 sequence: CASSPSGGPIEKLFF. The CDR3, as DNA: TGTGCCAGCTCACCGTCCGGGGGGCCTATAGAAAAACTGTTTTTT.

In this sample, this clone turned up once. V gene TRBV5-1 combines with J gene TRBJ2-1, with D perhaps assigned TRBD1 or TRBD2 (5 bases each). From germline, CDR1 is SGHRS and CDR2 YFSETQ. V was shortened by 4 bases and J by 0 bases, with 17 bases between the two germline ends. This CDR3 is built from 17 residues. This CDR3 reads CASSTRSGGSSYNEQFF. The CDR3, as DNA: TGCGCCAGCAGCACTCGAAGTGGGGGTTCCTCCTACAATGAGCAGTTCTTC.

V usage is TRBV5-1 and J usage is TRBJ2-2; a weak D match, TRBD1 (5 bases). With 1 base removed from V and 1 base from J, the gap between germline ends came to 5 bases. Germline V gene lookup returns CDR1 SGHRS and CDR2 YFSETQ. This CDR3 has 14 residues. The CDR3 bases are TGCGCCAGCAGCTTGACAGGGAACACCGGGGAGCTGTTTTTT. Translated, it gives CASSLTGNTGELFF.

The chain couples TRBV4-3 to TRBJ2-3; D is unresolved. This CDR3 is built from 13 residues. Germline-derived CDR1 and CDR2 are LGHNA and YSLEER. Trimming removed 0 bases from V and 4 bases from J, with 5 bases in between. The chain's CDR3 is CASSQDVADTQYF. As DNA, the CDR3 is TGCGCCAGCAGCCAAGACGTCGCAGATACGCAGTATTTT.

The sample holds a few counts of this clone. The chain recombines TRBV6-2 or TRBV6-3 with TRBJ2-2; D is unresolved. The germline CDR1 and CDR2 sequences are MNHEY and SVGEGT. The CDR3 consists of 13 residues. Trimming shortened V by 2 bases and J by 5 bases, and 6 bases separated the two germline ends. In DNA, the CDR3 is TGTGCCAGCAGTTACAGGCAAACCGGGGAGCTGTTTTTT. As protein: CASSYRQTGELFF.

The V and J genes are TRBV4-3 and TRBJ2-7; D may correspond to TRBD1 or TRBD2 (5 bases each). Germline-derived CDR1 and CDR2 are LGHNA and YSLEER. The CDR3 length is 16 residues. Trimming stripped 0 bases from V and 2 bases from J, with 14 bases between. This CDR3 is CASSQEGPGGTYEQYF. CDR3 bases: TGCGCCAGCAGCCAAGAGGGTCCTGGGGGTACCTACGAGCAGTACTTC.

Of note for this clone: One end of the junction is discordant with germline, which a read error may explain. This chain joins TRBV30 and TRBJ2-7; D is possibly TRBD2 (7 bases). CDR3 length: 12 residues. Germline CDR1 GTSNPN, CDR2 SVGIG (reference sequence). The CDR3 loop reads CAGRPGGAPRSF. CDR3 coding DNA: TGTGCCGGGCGCCCGGGGGGCGCCCCCCGGTCGTTC.

Only one count was recorded for this clone. The chain links TRBV5-4 to TRBJ1-2; D is ambiguous. The CDR3 spans 13 residues. The V gene's germline CDR1 is SGHNT and CDR2 YYREEE (reference sequence). V shed 4 bases and J shed 0 bases, with 7 bases lying between them. The CDR3: CASSRSSNYGYTF. In DNA form, the CDR3 reads TGTGCCAGCAGCCGTAGTTCTAACTATGGCTACACCTTC. The full variable domain, its missing parts supplied by reference TRBV5-4 and TRBJ1-2, is ETGVTQSPTHLIKTRGQQVTLRCSSQSGHNTVSWYQQALGQGPQFIFQYYREEENGRGNFPPRFSGLQFPNYSSELNVNALELDDSALYLCASSRSSNYGYTFGSGTRLTVV.

The chain couples TRBV5-6 to TRBJ1-5; TRBD1 agrees at 9 bases. The trim removed 3 bases at V and 4 bases at J, leaving 8 bases unmatched. CDR1 is SGHDT and CDR2 is YYEEEE in the germline V gene. The CDR3 loop spans 16 amino acids. CDR3 coding DNA: TGTGCCAGCAGCTCAGGAACCGGGACAGGGAATCAGCCCCAGCATTTT. It yields the protein CASSSGTGTGNQPQHF.

This clone was counted only a few times. The J gene is TRBJ2-7, the V gene TRBV27; 8 bases agree with TRBD2. Germline CDR1 is MNHEY and CDR2 is SMNVEV (reference sequence). V was pared by 2 bases and J by 3 bases, with 3 bases of the junction left unmatched. The CDR3 consists of 14 residues. CDR3 DNA sequence: TGTGCCAGCAGTTTACTAGCGGGCCTCTACGAGCAGTACTTC. Protein sequence: CASSLLAGLYEQYF.

The chain couples TRBV14 to TRBJ1-2; TRBD1 agrees at 7 bases. This CDR3 has 14 residues. V shed 1 base, J shed 4 bases, and the junction held 3 bases outside the gene matches. Germline V CDR1 and CDR2: SGHDN, FVKESK. The CDR3 loop reads CASSQVAGGYGYTF. CDR3 coding DNA: TGTGCCAGCAGCCAAGTTGCAGGGGGCTATGGCTACACCTTC.

V is TRBV5-4 and J is TRBJ2-4; D unresolved. CDR1 SGHNT and CDR2 YYREEE come from the germline V gene (reference sequence). Trimming cost V 3 bases and J 2 bases, with 12 bases left between them. CDR3 length equals 15 residues. CDR3 sequence reads: CASSSAGLTKNIQYF. In DNA form, the CDR3 reads TGTGCCAGCAGCTCGGCCGGGTTAACCAAAAACATTCAGTACTTC.

This clone was observed a handful of times. The rearrangement links TRBV5-1 to TRBJ1-1, with 7 bases aligning to TRBD1. CDR3 length equals 14 residues. Germline-derived CDR1 and CDR2 are SGHRS and YFSETQ. V was clipped by 4 bases and J by 5 bases; unmatched bases: 8. Written as DNA, the CDR3 is TGCGCCAGCAGCATAGACAGGGTGGGGACTGAAGCTTTCTTT. Residues: CASSIDRVGTEAFF. The full variable domain, completed using reference TRBV5-1 and TRBJ1-1, is KAGVTQTPRYLIKTRGQQVTLSCSPISGHRSVSWYQQTPGQGLQFLFEYFSETQRNKGNFPGRFSGRQFSNSRSEMNVSTLELGDSALYLCASSIDRVGTEAFFGQGTRLTVV.

The chain uses TRBV3-1 (or the pseudogene TRBV3-2) and TRBJ2-7; no clear D gene. Germline V gene lookup returns CDR1 LGHDT and CDR2 YNNKEL (reference sequence). V was cut by 3 bases and J by 3 bases, with 6 bases left in between. This CDR3 has 12 residues. CDR3 nucleotide sequence: TGTGCCAGCAGCCAGGATCACTACGAGCAGTACTTC. It is translated as CASSQDHYEQYF.

The genes are TRBV5-1 and TRBJ2-7, with 8 bases that match TRBD1. Germline CDR1 SGHRS, CDR2 YFSETQ. The CDR3 is 14 amino acids. V lost 2 bases, J lost 2 bases, and 3 bases stayed unmatched. The CDR3 bases are TGCGCCAGCAGCTTTGACAGGGGAACCTACGAGCAGTACTTC. It encodes CASSFDRGTYEQYF.

J is TRBJ1-2 and V is TRBV5-1; D is undetermined. Germline values: CDR1 SGHRS, CDR2 YFSETQ. Between the trimmed V and J ends, which lost 5 bases and 0 bases, there was a span of 17 bases. This CDR3 comprises 16 residues. CDR3 sequence reads: CASSHNTADPNYGYTF. The DNA for the CDR3 is TGCGCCAGCAGTCACAACACAGCCGATCCTAACTATGGCTACACCTTC.

The rearrangement uses TRBV4-3 and TRBJ2-7; 9 bases align to TRBD2. V lost 2 bases, J lost 0 bases, and 14 bases stayed unmatched. The CDR3 runs 19 residues. The germline V gene has CDR1 LGHNA and CDR2 YSLEER. Here the CDR3 DNA reads TGCGCCAGCAGCCAACTCCTGGGGGAGGCTAGCGGGAACTCCTACGAGCAGTACTTC. It translates to CASSQLLGEASGNSYEQYF.